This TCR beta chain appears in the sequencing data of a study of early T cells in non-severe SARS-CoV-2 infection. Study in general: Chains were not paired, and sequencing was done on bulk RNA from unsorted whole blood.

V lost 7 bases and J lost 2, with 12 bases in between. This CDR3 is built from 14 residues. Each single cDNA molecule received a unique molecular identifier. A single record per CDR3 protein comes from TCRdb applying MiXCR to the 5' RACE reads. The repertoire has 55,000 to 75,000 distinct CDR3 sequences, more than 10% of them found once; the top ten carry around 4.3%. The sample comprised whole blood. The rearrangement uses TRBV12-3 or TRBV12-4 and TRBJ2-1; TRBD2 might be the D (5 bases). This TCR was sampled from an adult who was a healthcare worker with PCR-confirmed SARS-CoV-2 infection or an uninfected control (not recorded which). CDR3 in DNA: TGTGCCAGCAACGCGGACTTACCCTACAATGAGCAGTTCTTC. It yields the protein CASNADLPYNEQFF.